The 23 T cell receptor beta chains below all came from one sample that was sequenced in a study of blood T cell repertoires in COVID-19. Measured with immunoSEQ multiplex PCR; TCRdb has only the in-frame clones, and not every one. The sample includes around 150,000 clones, 87% of them seen just once. The specimen sequenced was peripheral blood. All receptors derive from a woman in her sixties with active or convalescent COVID-19.

The rearrangement uses TRBV6-1 and TRBJ1-2, with 9 bases aligning to TRBD1. In germline, CDR1 is MNHNS, CDR2 SASEGT. V was pared by 2 bases and J by 2 bases, with 9 bases of the junction left unmatched. CDR3 size: 17 residues. The CDR3: CASSETRPGTGNYGYTF. CDR3 nucleotide sequence: TGTGCCAGCAGTGAAACACGTCCCGGGACAGGGAACTATGGCTACACCTTC.

This clone appeared a single time. V usage is TRBV3-1 (or the pseudogene TRBV3-2) and J usage is TRBJ1-4; maybe TRBD1 (6 bases). Trimming removed 1 base from V and 6 bases from J, with 12 bases in between. Germline loops: CDR1 LGHDT, CDR2 YNNKEL (reference sequence). CDR3 length: 15 amino acids. CDR3 in DNA: TGTGCCAGCAGCCAAGGAGGGGGTATAGATGAAAAACTGTTTTTT. Its protein is CASSQGGGIDEKLFF.

The J gene is TRBJ1-5, the V gene TRBV7-2; perhaps TRBD1 as D (6 bases). The CDR3 sequence is 15 residues long. V gave up 0 bases and J gave up 2 bases, with 8 bases separating them. Looked up from germline, CDR1 is SGHTA and CDR2 is FQGNSA. The CDR3: CASSLAGGGNQPQHF. CDR3 in DNA: TGTGCCAGCAGCTTAGCAGGGGGGGGCAATCAGCCCCAGCATTTT. Combining the CDR3 with reference TRBV7-2 and TRBJ1-5 gives the whole variable domain GAGVSQSPSNKVTEKGKDVELRCDPISGHTALYWYRQSLGQGLEFLIYFQGNSAPDKSGLPSDRFSAERTGGSVSTLTIQRTQQEDSAVYLCASSLAGGGNQPQHFGDGTRLSIL.

This clone occurred a few times. This chain uses TRBV19 with TRBJ2-4; the D gene is possibly TRBD1 (6 bases). The germline gives CDR1 LNHDA, CDR2 SQIVND (reference sequence). The V end lost 3 bases, the J end lost 1 base, and 19 bases lay between the germline ends. The CDR3 sequence is 18 residues long. The DNA for the CDR3 is TGTGCCAGTAGTATCAGGCAGGGGCTAGGGATGGCCAAAAACATTCAGTACTTC. This codes for CASSIRQGLGMAKNIQYF. Combining the CDR3 with reference TRBV19 and TRBJ2-4 gives the whole variable domain DGGITQSPKYLFRKEGQNVTLSCEQNLNHDAMYWYRQDPGQGLRLIYYSQIVNDFQKGDIAEGYSVSREKKESFPLTVTSAQKNPTAFYLCASSIRQGLGMAKNIQYFGAGTRLSVL.

Only a few counts were recorded for this clone. The V and J genes are TRBV5-4 and TRBJ1-6; 7 bases are shared with TRBD1. Germline CDR1 is SGHNT and CDR2 is YYREEE (reference sequence). This CDR3 is built from 15 residues. The J segment lost 7 bases and the V segment lost 3 bases, leaving 7 bases of the junction unmatched. Here the CDR3 DNA reads TGTGCCAGCAGCTGGGACAGAAGCCCAAATTCACCCCTCCACTTT. It yields the protein CASSWDRSPNSPLHF.

This clone was detected a few times. The chain combines TRBV4-3 with TRBJ2-1; D perhaps matches TRBD2 (6 bases). The CDR3 has 15 amino acids. With 4 bases removed from V and 2 bases from J, the gap between germline ends came to 12 bases. The V gene's germline CDR1 is LGHNA and CDR2 YSLEER. This CDR3 is CASSLRLETYNEQFF. CDR3 bases: TGCGCCAGCAGCCTCCGACTAGAAACCTACAATGAGCAGTTCTTC.

A single count supports this clone. The CDR3 sequence is CASSPSGQVETQYF. DNA of the CDR3: TGTGCCAGCTCACCATCGGGACAGGTTGAGACCCAGTACTTC. This rearrangement joins TRBV18 to TRBJ2-5; 8 positions agree with TRBD1. Trimming at V came to 2 bases and at J to 5 bases, leaving 4 bases not matched to a gene. There are 14 residues in the CDR3. Germline CDR1 reads KGHSH; CDR2 reads LQKENI.

Written as DNA, the CDR3 is TGTGCCAGCAGTTCCGGGACAGGGACAACCTACGAGCAGTACTTC. Translation: CASSSGTGTTYEQYF. V usage is TRBV6-5 and J usage is TRBJ2-7, with TRBD1 matching over 9 bases. Germline CDR1 reads MNHEY; CDR2 reads SVGAGI. This CDR3 has 15 amino acids. The J segment lost 2 bases and the V segment lost 4 bases, leaving 6 bases of the junction unmatched.

The chain has TRBV18 and TRBJ2-7; no clear D gene. CDR3 length: 16 residues. V shed 1 base and J shed 0 bases, with 13 bases lying between them. Germline-derived CDR1 and CDR2 are KGHSH and LQKENI. CDR3 sequence reads: CASSPQTDTISYEQYF. Here the CDR3 DNA reads TGTGCCAGCTCACCACAAACAGACACGATCTCCTACGAGCAGTACTTC.

The chain recombines TRBV3-1 (or the pseudogene TRBV3-2) with TRBJ1-6; 7 bases fit TRBD1. Germline V CDR1 and CDR2: LGHDT, YNNKEL (reference sequence). CDR3 length: 14 amino acids. V shed 4 bases and J 5 bases; nucleotides not matched to a gene: 2. The CDR3 DNA reads TGTGCCAGCAGCCCCGGACAGGATAATTCACCCCTCCACTTT. Translating it yields CASSPGQDNSPLHF.

This chain links TRBV18 with TRBJ2-3; a weak D match, TRBD1 (6 bases). Per the germline V gene, CDR1 is KGHSH and CDR2 is LQKENI. V was shortened by 1 base and J by 5 bases, with 10 bases between the two germline ends. CDR3 length equals 14 residues. CDR3 sequence: CASSPLLGGDTQYF. CDR3 nucleotides: TGTGCCAGCTCACCACTGCTAGGGGGAGATACGCAGTATTTT.

V usage is TRBV9 and J usage is TRBJ2-2; maybe TRBD2 (6 bases). Germline CDR1 SGDLS, CDR2 YYNGEE. The CDR3 covers 16 residues. V was clipped by 2 bases and J by 7 bases, with 18 bases between them. Here the CDR3 DNA reads TGTGCCAGCAGCGTCTGGGGCGGGGAAGGCGGCGGGGAGCTGTTTTTT. This sequence encodes CASSVWGGEGGGELFF.

The V and J genes are TRBV11-2 and TRBJ2-7, with TRBD1 matching over 7 bases. Looked up from germline, CDR1 is SGHAT and CDR2 is FQNNGV. There are 15 residues in the CDR3. The V and J ends lost 5 bases and 5 bases, in that order; junction bases with no gene match: 12. The CDR3 region is CASSPRQGYRHEQYF. CDR3 sequence (DNA): TGTGCCAGCAGCCCCCGACAGGGCTATAGGCACGAGCAGTACTTC.

V is TRBV18 and J is TRBJ1-5; D ambiguous. Trimming removed 0 bases from V and 2 bases from J, with 11 bases in between. Looked up from germline, CDR1 is KGHSH and CDR2 is LQKENI. The CDR3 loop spans 16 amino acids. The CDR3: CASSPPQQQGNQPQHF. The CDR3 DNA reads TGTGCCAGCTCACCACCACAACAGCAGGGCAATCAGCCCCAGCATTTT. The variable domain in full, completed from reference TRBV18 and TRBJ1-5, reads NAGVMQNPRHLVRRRGQEARLRCSPMKGHSHVYWYRQLPEEGLKFMVYLQKENIIDESGMPKERFSAEFPKEGPSILRIQQVVRGDSAAYFCASSPPQQQGNQPQHFGDGTRLSIL.

This chain joins TRBV6-2 or TRBV6-3 and TRBJ1-1, with D unclear. There are 14 residues in the CDR3. The germline V gene encodes CDR1 MNHEY and CDR2 SVGEGT. Trimming shortened V by 2 bases and J by 11 bases, and 18 bases separated the two germline ends. CDR3 sequence reads: CASSYGQTIRGAFF. DNA for the CDR3: TGTGCCAGCAGTTACGGTCAGACGATCAGAGGGGCTTTCTTT.

The chain carries TRBV14 and TRBJ1-1; D is perhaps TRBD1 (5 bases). V gave up 6 bases and J gave up 4 bases, with 15 bases separating them. Per germline, CDR1 SGHDN and CDR2 FVKESK. The CDR3 contains 14 residues. CDR3 protein: CASSPYQGGTEAFF. CDR3 coding DNA: TGTGCCAGCAGTCCTTATCAGGGAGGCACTGAAGCTTTCTTT.

This chain links TRBV30 with TRBJ1-3; D is possibly TRBD1 (5 bases). Germline CDR1 is GTSNPN and CDR2 is SVGIG (reference sequence). The germline V and J ends were trimmed by 3 bases and 0 bases, with 18 bases remaining between them. This CDR3 region has 17 residues. CDR3 coding DNA: TGTGCCTGGAGGAACCAACAGGCCTTCCTCTCTGGAAACACCATATATTTT. Translated: CAWRNQQAFLSGNTIYF.

This clone came up a few times. The chain uses TRBV6-1 and TRBJ1-2; D remains unclear. The CDR3 is 14 residues long. Germline values: CDR1 MNHNS, CDR2 SASEGT. Trimming removed 1 base from V and 4 bases from J, with 10 bases in between. As DNA, the CDR3 is TGTGCCAGCAGTGAAGTGTCAGGAATCTATGGCTACACCTTC. The encoded protein is CASSEVSGIYGYTF.

The chain is built from TRBV6-5 and TRBJ2-5; D is undetermined. Germline V gene lookup returns CDR1 MNHEY and CDR2 SVGAGI. The CDR3 has 13 residues. Trimming took off 4 bases at V and 2 bases at J, with 8 bases between the two ends. The CDR3 bases are TGTGCCAGCAGTTGGGCTGGACAAGAGACCCAGTACTTC. Protein sequence: CASSWAGQETQYF.

The gene calls are TRBV13 and TRBJ1-3; D remains unclear. The germline CDR1 and CDR2 sequences are PRHDT and FYEKMQ (reference sequence). There are 15 residues in the CDR3. Trimming left V 5 bases short and J 1 base short, with 12 bases between. This CDR3 is CASSPRGWSGNTIYF. CDR3 DNA: TGTGCCAGCAGCCCCCGAGGGTGGTCTGGAAACACCATATATTTT.

The V call is TRBV7-9, the J call TRBJ2-5, with a possible D match to TRBD2 (6 bases). Per germline, CDR1 SEHNR and CDR2 FQNEAQ (reference sequence). This CDR3 spans 15 amino acids. Trimming pared 2 bases from V and 5 bases from J, leaving 15 bases between. The CDR3 nucleotides are TGTGCCAGCAGCTTAAGCCGGGGGTCAGGGGAGACCCAGTACTTC. It yields the protein CASSLSRGSGETQYF.

This clone was seen just once. This chain links TRBV5-6 with TRBJ2-2; 7 bases map to TRBD2. The CDR3 extends over 15 amino acids. Trimming took 3 bases from V and 1 from J; bases not matched to a gene: 3. CDR1 is SGHDT and CDR2 is YYEEEE in the germline V gene. The CDR3 DNA reads as TGTGCCAGCAGCTCGGGCGGGGGGAACACCGGGGAGCTGTTTTTT. Its protein is CASSSGGGNTGELFF.

The rearrangement links TRBV6-5 to TRBJ1-3, with unresolved D. The CDR3 is made up of 16 amino acids. CDR1 is MNHEY, CDR2 SVGAGI, per germline. The germline V and J ends were trimmed by 2 bases and 0 bases, with 11 bases remaining between them. The CDR3 nucleotides are TGTGCCAGCAGTTACCGAGCCGGGAGCTCTGGAAACACCATATATTTT. Protein sequence: CASSYRAGSSGNTIYF.